This T cell receptor beta chain was identified during a study of CD8 T cells in ankylosing spondylitis (dated by TCRdb to about 2017). Turning to the overall study: To find TCR variants linked to disease, the study profiled T cell receptor beta repertoires in ankylosing spondylitis patients and healthy donors. In total, the full study cohort was made up of approximately 99 healthy donors and more than 20 ankylosing spondylitis patients. Peripheral blood was sampled, and synovial fluid was also collected from ankylosing spondylitis patients. The full study reports these points: Blood from ankylosing spondylitis patients appeared to be characterized by a TCR beta motif composed of 7 to 9 highly homologous amino acid variants. According to the report, matched synovial fluid samples from ankylosing spondylitis patients were significantly enriched for the disease-linked clones. Some motif variants had previously been reported in the synovial fluid and blood of reactive arthritis patients, which suggests shared mechanisms of disease initiation. The disease-linked clones showed a CD8+ phenotype and occurred at relatively low frequencies in peripheral blood.

For sequencing, an Illumina HiSeq 2500 was employed. TCR beta libraries were prepared by quantitative 5'-RACE with molecular barcodes. The study's own analysis went as follows. Disease-linked TCR variants were identified with a new computational method built on a probabilistic model of VDJ rearrangement. TCRdb itself trimmed the public reads at Q25 with fastp, ran MiXCR and retained productive beta chains. Rows are unified per CDR3 protein, each entry keeping the most common DNA and genes. TCRdb's processing, not the authors', yielded these V and J calls. This sample gives about 400,000 distinct CDR3 sequences in total; about a fifth of them show up just once. The ten largest account for about 17% of the sample. The CDR3 runs 13 residues from the cysteine to the phenylalanine. Only the CDR3 region is kept as DNA, spanning 39 bases read in frame from base 1. The CDR1 and CDR2 encoded by the germline V gene (reference sequence) are SEHNR and FQNEAQ. Trimming accounts for 5 bases at V and 6 bases at J, while the number of junction bases matched to no gene is 2.

This clonotype was observed a handful of times. Its antigen remains unidentified. No much larger clone exists at a distance of one base, and base qualities are not known. The clonotype originates from a male donor with ankylosing spondylitis. The sequenced sample was blood, either unsorted or a sorted T cell fraction (not recorded which). The receptor chain draws on TRBV7-9 and TRBJ2-1, with 9 bases in between that match TRBD2. The sequenced DNA is TGTGCCAGCAGCGAACTAGCGGGCAATGAGCAGTTCTTC. This yields the protein CASSELAGNEQFF.